This T cell receptor beta chain was recorded in a study of T cell clusters in autoimmune cytopenias. Multiplex touch-down PCR amplified TRB using TRB-A and TRB-B pools in one tube. TCRdb reprocessed the multiplex PCR reads, keeping one entry per CDR3 protein, no DNA. The specimen's table records some 11,000 distinct CDR3 sequences. Each sample's input was about 270 ng genomic DNA, roughly 40,000 genome equivalents. The CDR3 contains 14 residues. Per the germline V gene, CDR1 is MNHEY and CDR2 is SMNVEV (reference sequence). Separately, the same data were catalogued under a study of T cell repertoires in aging, cancer and after chemotherapy. That paper adds: Untreated cancer patients had significantly lower blood TCR diversity than age-matched healthy donors. In each cancer cohort, median generation probability increased across chemotherapy, suggesting thymic output rebounded.

The chain joins TRBV27 to TRBJ2-7; TCRdb designates TRBD1, a call that cannot be tested without DNA. This TCR was sampled from a human donor in good health. Source material: peripheral blood. The chain's CDR3 is CASSSSPDSHEQYF.